The 2 T cell receptor beta chains listed next were all sequenced from one sample in a study of T cell repertoires in cytomegalovirus infection. Each CDR3 protein gets one entry after TCRdb re-called the reads with MiXCR. The sample has more than 500,000 distinct CDR3 sequences, 16% seen once; the top ten hold roughly a quarter. Sample: CD8+ T cells from PBMCs. These receptors originate from a human donor in good health (CMV status not recorded). Some clones in this sample may be carry-over from other donors' samples.

This clonotype appeared many times. J is TRBJ1-1 and V is TRBV27; D gene uncertain. CDR1 MNHEY and CDR2 SMNVEV come from the germline V gene (reference sequence). The CDR3 extends over 13 amino acids. V was pared by 6 bases and J by 4 bases, with 12 bases between. DNA of the CDR3: TGTGCCAGCAGCTTAAGTAGGGCCACTGAAGCTTTCTTT. Translation gives CASSLSRATEAFF.

This clonotype was seen a few times. The gene calls are TRBV7-6 and TRBJ2-7; perhaps TRBD1 as D (6 bases). The CDR3 contains 12 residues. The V end was cut by 5 bases, the J end by 5 bases, with 10 bases between. Germline V gene lookup returns CDR1 SGHVS and CDR2 FNYEAQ. The CDR3 protein is CASSPGADEQYF. CDR3 bases: TGTGCCAGCAGCCCAGGGGCGGACGAGCAGTACTTC.